Following are 20 T cell receptor beta chains from one sample sequenced in a study of blood T cell repertoires in COVID-19. Sequencing used immunoSEQ multiplex PCR; TCRdb keeps in-frame clones, though not all of them. The sample yields roughly 100,000 clones, roughly 80% seen once. What was sequenced was peripheral blood. The receptor source for this set is a woman at least 80 years old with acute or convalescent COVID-19.

The rearrangement links TRBV4-2 to TRBJ2-2; D is undetermined. This CDR3 spans 16 amino acids. With 0 bases removed from V and 0 bases from J, the gap between germline ends came to 8 bases. CDR1 is LGHNA and CDR2 is YNFKEQ in the germline V gene. CDR3 in DNA: TGTGCCAGCAGCCAAGAGCTCAGTTCGAACACCGGGGAGCTGTTTTTT. Protein: CASSQELSSNTGELFF.

This clone was seen just once. This chain connects TRBV28 to TRBJ2-7, with TRBD1 matching 7 bases. Germline lookup yields CDR1 MDHEN and CDR2 SYDVKM. The CDR3 loop spans 15 amino acids. The V segment lost 3 bases and the J segment 9 bases; nucleotides outside the gene matches: 14. CDR3 protein: CASSFGPRQGSGQYF. CDR3 DNA sequence: TGTGCCAGCAGTTTCGGGCCAAGACAGGGATCGGGGCAGTACTTC.

The genes are TRBV7-8 and TRBJ2-1; 7 bases line up with TRBD1. The length of the CDR3 is 14 residues. V was pared by 7 bases and J by 8 bases, with 11 bases of the junction left unmatched. CDR1 and CDR2 from the germline V gene are SGHVS and FQNEAQ. The CDR3, as DNA: TGTGCCAGCAATCGACAGGGTCCTACGGATGAGCAGTTCTTC. This translates into CASNRQGPTDEQFF.

This clone appeared a few times. This sequence joins TRBV27 and TRBJ1-1; TRBD1 aligns across 7 bases. Germline V gives CDR1 MNHEY, CDR2 SMNVEV (reference sequence). CDR3 length equals 19 residues. The ends lost 6 bases at V and 4 bases at J; junction bases unmatched: 23. The CDR3 sequence is CASSRHPGTVLNSGTEAFF. The CDR3, as DNA: TGTGCCAGCAGCCGACATCCCGGGACAGTCCTGAATAGTGGCACTGAAGCTTTCTTT.

This clone was found a few times. The rearrangement uses TRBV5-1 and TRBJ2-1; tentative D call: TRBD2 (6 bases). The V and J ends lost 0 bases and 9 bases respectively, with 19 bases between them. This CDR3 is 16 amino acids long. Per germline, CDR1 SGHRS and CDR2 YFSETQ. The CDR3 DNA reads as TGCGCCAGCAGCTTGGCCGAAATGGGCGGGATAGGTGAGCAGTTCTTC. It translates to CASSLAEMGGIGEQFF.

The rearrangement uses TRBV7-8 and TRBJ2-2, with 8 nucleotides matching TRBD2. Germline V lookup: CDR1 SGHVS, CDR2 FQNEAQ. After removal of 3 bases from V and 3 bases from J, the junction contained 3 bases not matched to a gene. CDR3 length: 15 residues. The CDR3 sequence: CASSFGTSHTGELFF. The CDR3 region has the DNA TGTGCCAGCAGCTTTGGGACTAGTCACACCGGGGAGCTGTTTTTT.

The chain employs TRBV24-1 and TRBJ2-2; no clear D gene. Trimming removed 3 bases from V and 2 bases from J, with 9 bases in between. The CDR3 length is 15 residues. The germline V gene encodes CDR1 KGHDR and CDR2 SFDVKD. The CDR3 loop reads CATSDPTRNTGELFF. For the CDR3, the DNA is TGTGCCACCAGTGATCCCACACGTAACACCGGGGAGCTGTTTTTT.

The V gene is TRBV29-1, the J gene TRBJ1-1, with no clear D. V was pared by 6 bases and J by 7 bases, with 15 bases between. This CDR3 comprises 12 residues. CDR1 SQVTM and CDR2 ANQGSEA come from the germline V gene. The CDR3 protein is CSVKGGQIEAFF. CDR3 nucleotide sequence: TGCAGCGTCAAAGGAGGGCAGATTGAAGCTTTCTTT. Drawing the rest from reference TRBV29-1 and TRBJ1-1, the complete variable domain is SAVISQKPSRDICQRGTSLTIQCQVDSQVTMMFWYRQQPGQSLTLIATANQGSEATYESGFVIDKFPISRPNLTFSTLTVSNMSPEDSSIYLCSVKGGQIEAFFGQGTRLTVV.

The J gene is TRBJ2-2, the V gene TRBV9; possibly TRBD1 for D (5 bases). CDR3 length: 17 amino acids. Per the germline V gene, CDR1 is SGDLS and CDR2 is YYNGEE. V was shortened by 0 bases and J by 0 bases, with 12 bases between the two germline ends. CDR3 region: CASSVVGSGTNTGELFF. For the CDR3, the DNA is TGTGCCAGCAGCGTAGTCGGTTCAGGGACGAACACCGGGGAGCTGTTTTTT.

This chain joins TRBV7-9 and TRBJ2-1; 11 bases match TRBD2. The germline CDR1 and CDR2 sequences are SEHNR and FQNEAQ (reference sequence). CDR3 size: 17 residues. Unmatched junction bases numbered 5, after V lost 4 bases and J lost 0 bases. The CDR3, as DNA: TGTGCCAGCAGCTCCCAGGGACTAGCGGTCTCCTACAATGAGCAGTTCTTC. It is translated as CASSSQGLAVSYNEQFF.

This sequence joins TRBV7-2 and TRBJ2-1; TRBD1 is a possible D gene (6 bases). Per the germline V gene, CDR1 is SGHTA and CDR2 is FQGNSA. The CDR3 is 13 amino acids. The V end was cut by 5 bases, the J end by 4 bases, with 9 bases between. The CDR3: CASSQGQYNEQFF. The DNA for the CDR3 is TGTGCCAGCAGCCAAGGACAGTACAATGAGCAGTTCTTC.

The gene calls are TRBV28 and TRBJ1-6, with a weak D call TRBD1 (6 bases). From germline, CDR1 is MDHEN and CDR2 SYDVKM. V was cut by 7 bases and J by 6 bases, with 10 bases left in between. The CDR3 runs to 13 residues. CDR3 residues: CASTRTVNSPLHF. CDR3 nucleotides: TGTGCCAGCACCCGGACAGTTAATTCACCCCTCCACTTT. The entire variable domain, with the rest obtained from reference TRBV28 and TRBJ1-6, is as follows: DVKVTQSSRYLVKRTGEKVFLECVQDMDHENMFWYRQDPGLGLRLIYFSYDVKMKEKGDIPEGYSVSREKKERFSLILESASTNQTSMYLCASTRTVNSPLHFGNGTRLTVT.

The rearrangement joins TRBV14 to TRBJ2-1, with D possibly being TRBD2 (5 bases). V was shortened by 2 bases and J by 8 bases, with 7 bases between the two germline ends. This CDR3 region has 12 residues. Germline V lookup: CDR1 SGHDN, CDR2 FVKESK. The CDR3 protein is CASSQLRDEQFF. The CDR3 nucleotides read TGTGCCAGCAGCCAATTGAGGGATGAGCAGTTCTTC.

This chain connects TRBV5-4 to TRBJ2-7; 7 bases agree with TRBD1. Germline CDR1 and CDR2: SGHNT and YYREEE (reference sequence). CDR3 length: 13 residues. After removal of 4 bases from V and 3 bases from J, the junction contained 4 bases not matched to a gene. As DNA, the CDR3 is TGTGCCAGCAGCGTGGGACAGAGCTACGAGCAGTACTTC. This gives the protein CASSVGQSYEQYF. Looking up the rest from reference TRBV5-4 and TRBJ2-7 gives the full variable domain: ETGVTQSPTHLIKTRGQQVTLRCSSQSGHNTVSWYQQALGQGPQFIFQYYREEENGRGNFPPRFSGLQFPNYSSELNVNALELDDSALYLCASSVGQSYEQYFGPGTRLTVT.

The rearrangement uses TRBV10-3 and TRBJ2-1, with 14 positions matching TRBD2. Germline V gene lookup returns CDR1 ENHRY and CDR2 SYGVKD. This CDR3 has 17 residues. V lost 1 base and J lost 8; bases outside the gene matches: 7. The CDR3 DNA reads TGTGCCATCAGTGAGTGGGGGACTAGCGGGAGTAGCGATGAGCAGTTCTTC. It is translated as CAISEWGTSGSSDEQFF.

This clone has at least ten counts. The rearrangement uses TRBV7-8 and TRBJ2-2; 8 bases map to TRBD2. Germline CDR1 reads SGHVS; CDR2 reads FQNEAQ. Trimming cost V 2 bases and J 1 base; bases outside gene matches: 15. This CDR3 comprises 20 residues. The CDR3 region has the DNA TGTGCCAGCAGCTTAAAGGACTTAGCGGGATCTAAACTGAACACCGGGGAGCTGTTTTTT. Residues: CASSLKDLAGSKLNTGELFF. The complete variable domain, with remaining parts taken from reference TRBV7-8 and TRBJ2-2, reads GAGVSQSPRYKVAKRGQDVALRCDPISGHVSLFWYQQALGQGPEFLTYFQNEAQLDKSGLPSDRFFAERPEGSVSTLKIQRTQQEDSAVYLCASSLKDLAGSKLNTGELFFGEGSRLTVL.

The V call is TRBV10-3, the J call TRBJ2-3, with D hard to call. This CDR3 region has 14 residues. Trimming took off 11 bases at V and 1 base at J, with 16 bases between the two ends. Germline CDR1 is ENHRY and CDR2 is SYGVKD. Here the CDR3 DNA reads TGTGCCTCGCTCCCGGCCGGAGGCACAGATACGCAGTATTTT. Translated: CASLPAGGTDTQYF.

This chain uses TRBV10-2 with TRBJ1-2; no reliable D call. Between the trimmed V and J ends, which lost 5 bases and 0 bases, there was a span of 10 bases. From germline, CDR1 is WSHSY and CDR2 SAAADI. CDR3 size: 14 residues. The CDR3 nucleotides read TGCGCCAGCAGTATCCATCGAGCTAACTATGGCTACACCTTC. As protein: CASSIHRANYGYTF.

This clone was found once. The chain is built from TRBV25-1 and TRBJ2-2; 7 bases fit TRBD2. Germline-derived CDR1 and CDR2 are MGHDK and SYGVNS. With 3 bases clipped from V and 5 bases from J, the junction kept 9 bases outside the gene matches. CDR3 length: 16 amino acids. This CDR3 is CASSESRASGTGELFF. DNA of the CDR3: TGTGCCAGCAGTGAGTCTCGGGCTAGCGGAACCGGGGAGCTGTTTTTT.

The chain employs TRBV10-3 and TRBJ2-1; TRBD2 matches 7 bases. Germline lookup yields CDR1 ENHRY and CDR2 SYGVKD. The CDR3 extends over 16 amino acids. With V trimmed by 0 bases and J by 2 bases, 4 bases remained unmatched. The CDR3 protein is CAISESAGATYNEQFF. The CDR3 DNA is TGTGCCATCAGTGAGTCGGCGGGAGCAACCTACAATGAGCAGTTCTTC.